Listed below are T cell receptor beta chains from one sample, sequenced in a study of blood T cell repertoires in COVID-19. Profiled with immunoSEQ multiplex PCR; TCRdb holds only in-frame clones, not every one. Of tens of thousands of clones in the sample, roughly four fifths were seen once. The sequencing sample was made of peripheral blood. All receptors derive from a man aged 50-59 years with active or convalescent COVID-19. CDR3s include the opening cysteine and the closing phenylalanine or tryptophan. A D gene is named only where the DNA matches it firmly. Only part of the rows carry a size: once, few, many, or a class if the clone is expanded.

CDR3aa	CDR3nt	abundance	v_gene	d_gene	j_gene
CASRQVNTGELFF	TGTGCCAGTCGACAGGTGAACACCGGGGAGCTGTTTTTT	.	TRBV19	.	TRBJ2-2
CASSLLAGGQETQYF	TGCGCCAGCAGCTTGCTAGCGGGGGGGCAAGAGACCCAGTACTTC	.	TRBV5-1	TRBD2	TRBJ2-5
CASSFGDRAPNEKLFF	TGTGCCAGCAGCTTCGGGGACAGGGCCCCTAATGAAAAACTGTTTTTT	.	TRBV5-8	TRBD1	TRBJ1-4
CSVSSQDRALDEQYF	TGCAGCGTTTCGTCCCAGGACAGAGCCCTCGACGAGCAGTACTTC	.	TRBV29-1	.	TRBJ2-7
CASSTGLGGELFF	TGTGCCAGTAGTACAGGGCTGGGCGGGGAGCTGTTTTTT	.	TRBV19	.	TRBJ2-2
CASSEWRGGYNEQFF	TGTGCCAGCAGTGAGTGGCGGGGGGGTTACAATGAGCAGTTCTTC	.	TRBV6-1	TRBD2	TRBJ2-1
CASSLEPGTGRVEKLFF	TGCGCCAGCAGCTTGGAGCCCGGGACAGGGCGAGTTGAAAAACTGTTTTTT	.	TRBV5-1	TRBD1	TRBJ1-4
CASSFQGSQPQHF	TGCGCCAGCAGTTTTCAGGGCTCTCAGCCCCAGCATTTT	.	TRBV10-2	.	TRBJ1-5
CASSRSGQGMETQYF	TGTGCCAGCAGCCGATCGGGACAGGGGATGGAGACCCAGTACTTC	.	TRBV11-3	TRBD1	TRBJ2-5
CASSHRGLEQYF	TGCGCCAGCAGCCACAGGGGGCTCGAGCAGTATTTT	.	TRBV10-1	TRBD1	TRBJ2-3
CASTARKSGNIQYF	TGTGCCAGCACCGCCCGCAAGAGTGGAAACATTCAGTACTTC	few	TRBV13	.	TRBJ2-4
CSVGRRLSTDTQYF	TGCAGCGTTGGTAGGCGACTTAGCACAGATACGCAGTATTTT	.	TRBV29-1	.	TRBJ2-3
CASSPRTSGGSNF	TGTGCCAGCAGCCCACGGACTAGCGGGGGCTCGAACTTC	once	TRBV7-9	TRBD2	TRBJ2-5
CASSRPLDRTNTGELFF	TGTGCCAGTAGTAGACCCCTAGACAGAACGAACACCGGGGAGCTGTTTTTT	.	TRBV19	.	TRBJ2-2
CASSQGAGELFF	TGTGCCAGCAGTCAAGGGGCCGGGGAGCTGTTTTTT	.	TRBV9	.	TRBJ2-2
CASSVPDRVNQPQHF	TGTGCCAGCAGTGTCCCCGACAGGGTTAATCAGCCCCAGCATTTT	few	TRBV6-4	TRBD1	TRBJ1-5
CASSPYTDTQYF	TGTGCCAGCTCACCATATACAGATACGCAGTATTTT	.	TRBV18	.	TRBJ2-3
CATSDPRAGGYTF	TGTGCCACCAGTGATCCGCGGGCTGGGGGCTACACCTTC	.	TRBV24-1	.	TRBJ1-2
CSARGLSTFGNTIYF	TGCAGCGCAAGGGGACTTTCTACCTTTGGAAACACCATATATTTT	.	TRBV29-1	.	TRBJ1-3
CASTTGGLMLNTEAFF	TGTGCCAGTACCACGGGAGGGTTGATGTTGAACACTGAAGCTTTCTTT	.	TRBV19	.	TRBJ1-1
CATSRGQGVGELFF	TGTGCCACCAGTCGTGGACAGGGAGTCGGGGAGCTGTTTTTT	.	TRBV24-1	TRBD1	TRBJ2-2
CASSWSSGGSSSTDTQYF	TGTGCCAGCAGCTGGTCTAGCGGTGGATCGTCTAGCACAGATACGCAGTATTTT	few	TRBV7-2	TRBD2	TRBJ2-3
CASSQAGNNEQFF	TGTGCCAGCTCACAGGCAGGAAACAATGAGCAGTTCTTC	once	TRBV18	.	TRBJ2-1
CASSPDGTAGNTIYF	TGTGCCAGCAGCCCTGATGGGACAGCTGGAAACACCATATATTTT	.	TRBV7-9	TRBD1	TRBJ1-3
CASHTPGRETQYF	TGTGCCAGCCACACCCCAGGGCGAGAGACCCAGTACTTC	.	TRBV7-9	.	TRBJ2-5
CASSVDGRPGGYTF	TGTGCCAGCAGCGTAGACGGGAGACCAGGTGGCTACACCTTC	.	TRBV9	.	TRBJ1-2
CASRGGQGLETQYF	TGTGCCAGCAGAGGAGGACAGGGGTTAGAGACCCAGTACTTC	.	TRBV2	TRBD1	TRBJ2-5
CATSGGTGYNEQFF	TGTGCCACCAGTGGAGGGACAGGATACAATGAGCAGTTCTTC	once	TRBV24-1	TRBD1	TRBJ2-1
CASSWAGENTEAFF	TGCGCCAGCAGCTGGGCAGGGGAGAACACTGAAGCTTTCTTT	.	TRBV5-1	.	TRBJ1-1
CATSDSPDKTYNEQFF	TGTGCCACCAGTGATTCTCCGGACAAGACCTACAATGAGCAGTTCTTC	.	TRBV24-1	.	TRBJ2-1
CSASFGVEKLFF	TGCAGTGCTAGTTTCGGGGTTGAAAAACTGTTTTTT	once	TRBV20-1	.	TRBJ1-4
CASSDSPYEQYF	TGTGCCAGCAGCGACAGCCCCTACGAGCAGTACTTC	.	TRBV6-2/TRBV6-3	.	TRBJ2-7
CASSPLGQIQSAQHF	TGTGCCAGCAGCCCACTAGGACAGATACAATCAGCCCAGCATTTT	.	TRBV7-6	.	TRBJ1-5
CASSQQNYAGDTQYF	TGTGCCAGCAGCCAACAAAATTACGCGGGAGATACGCAGTATTTT	once	TRBV3-1/TRBV3-2	.	TRBJ2-3
CASSFQGGSIETQYF	TGTGCCAGCAGCTTTCAGGGGGGCTCAATAGAGACCCAGTACTTC	.	TRBV7-2	.	TRBJ2-5
CATSRDRAREQYF	TGTGCCACCAGCAGGGACAGGGCTAGGGAGCAGTACTTC	.	TRBV15	TRBD1	TRBJ2-7
CASSLTTGEAFF	TGTGCCAGCAGCTTAACGACAGGTGAAGCTTTCTTT	.	TRBV7-2	.	TRBJ1-1
CASSLLRGPQETQYF	TGCGCCAGCAGCTTGTTGCGGGGACCCCAAGAGACCCAGTACTTC	few	TRBV5-1	.	TRBJ2-5
CASSPASGRFGVAQYF	TGTGCCAGCAGCCCTGCGAGCGGGCGCTTCGGGGTGGCCCAGTACTTC	.	TRBV11-2	.	TRBJ2-5
CASSQELAKNIQYF	TGTGCCAGCAGCCAAGAACTAGCCAAAAACATTCAGTACTTC	.	TRBV3-1/TRBV3-2	.	TRBJ2-4
CASSFGQNTGELFF	TGTGCCAGCAGCTTTGGACAGAACACCGGGGAGCTGTTTTTT	few	TRBV6-6	.	TRBJ2-2
CASSGGGQGEDTQYF	TGCGCCAGCAGTGGAGGGGGACAGGGCGAAGATACGCAGTATTTT	.	TRBV10-1	TRBD1	TRBJ2-3
CASSQGARELFF	TGTGCCAGCAGCCAGGGGGCTCGGGAGCTGTTTTTT	.	TRBV3-1/TRBV3-2	.	TRBJ2-2
CSGKGAEGYTF	TGCAGCGGGAAGGGGGCGGAGGGCTACACCTTC	.	TRBV29-1	TRBD1	TRBJ1-2
CASRGTGGIGYTF	TGTGCCAGCAGGGGGACAGGGGGCATCGGCTACACCTTC	.	TRBV2	TRBD1	TRBJ1-2
CASSMARTNTEAFF	TGTGCCAGTAGTATGGCCAGAACGAACACTGAAGCTTTCTTT	.	TRBV19	.	TRBJ1-1
CASSLPQGGNTIYF	TGTGCCAGCAGTTTACCTCAGGGGGGAAACACCATATATTTT	.	TRBV28	.	TRBJ1-3
CASSLGRNTEAFF	TGTGCCAGCAGTTTAGGGAGGAACACTGAAGCTTTCTTT	.	TRBV12-3/TRBV12-4	.	TRBJ1-1
CASSLLQGDIQYF	TGCGCCAGCAGCCTGCTTCAGGGGGACATTCAGTACTTC	.	TRBV5-1	TRBD1	TRBJ2-4
CASSLPLGGTEAFF	TGTGCCAGCAGCCTCCCGCTAGGAGGCACTGAAGCTTTCTTT	.	TRBV5-5	.	TRBJ1-1
CASSTQGAGTEAFF	TGTGCCAGTAGTACCCAGGGGGCGGGAACTGAAGCTTTCTTT	.	TRBV19	TRBD1	TRBJ1-1
CASRVRDREKAFF	TGTGCCAGCAGAGTTCGGGACAGGGAAAAAGCTTTCTTT	.	TRBV6-5	TRBD1	TRBJ1-1